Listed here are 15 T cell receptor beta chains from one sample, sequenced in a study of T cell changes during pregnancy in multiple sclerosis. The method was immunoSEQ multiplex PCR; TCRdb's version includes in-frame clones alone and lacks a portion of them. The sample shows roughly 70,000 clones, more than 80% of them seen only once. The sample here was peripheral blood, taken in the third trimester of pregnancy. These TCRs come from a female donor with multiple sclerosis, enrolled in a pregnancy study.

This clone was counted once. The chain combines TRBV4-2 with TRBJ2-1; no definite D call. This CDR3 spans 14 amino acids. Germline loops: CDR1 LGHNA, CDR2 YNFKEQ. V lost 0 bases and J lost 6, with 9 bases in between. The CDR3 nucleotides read TGTGCCAGCAGCCAAGATAGTACTGGCAATGAGCAGTTCTTC. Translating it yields CASSQDSTGNEQFF.

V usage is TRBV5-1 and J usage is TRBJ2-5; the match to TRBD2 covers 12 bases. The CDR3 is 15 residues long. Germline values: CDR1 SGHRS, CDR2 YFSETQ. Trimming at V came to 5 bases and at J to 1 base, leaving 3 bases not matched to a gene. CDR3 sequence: CASRLAGGSQETQYF. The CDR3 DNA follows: TGCGCCAGCAGACTAGCGGGAGGATCCCAAGAGACCCAGTACTTC.

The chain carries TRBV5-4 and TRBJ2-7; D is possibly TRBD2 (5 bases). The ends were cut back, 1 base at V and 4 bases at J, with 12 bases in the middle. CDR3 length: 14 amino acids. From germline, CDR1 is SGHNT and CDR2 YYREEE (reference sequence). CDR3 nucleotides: TGTGCCAGCAGCTTGAAAGCGGAGAAATACGAGCAGTACTTC. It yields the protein CASSLKAEKYEQYF.

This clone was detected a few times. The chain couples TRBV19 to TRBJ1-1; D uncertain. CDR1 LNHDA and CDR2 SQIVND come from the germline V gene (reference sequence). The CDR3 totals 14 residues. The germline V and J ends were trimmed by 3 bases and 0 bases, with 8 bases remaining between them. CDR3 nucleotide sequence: TGTGCCAGTAGTATCGGGGTCATGAACACTGAAGCTTTCTTT. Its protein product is CASSIGVMNTEAFF.

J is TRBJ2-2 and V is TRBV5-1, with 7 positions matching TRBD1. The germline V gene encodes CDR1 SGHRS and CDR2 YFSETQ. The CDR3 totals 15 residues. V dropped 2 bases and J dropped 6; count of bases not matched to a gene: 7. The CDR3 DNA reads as TGCGCCAGCAGCTTCGAGGGACAGACATCCGGGGAGCTGTTTTTT. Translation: CASSFEGQTSGELFF.

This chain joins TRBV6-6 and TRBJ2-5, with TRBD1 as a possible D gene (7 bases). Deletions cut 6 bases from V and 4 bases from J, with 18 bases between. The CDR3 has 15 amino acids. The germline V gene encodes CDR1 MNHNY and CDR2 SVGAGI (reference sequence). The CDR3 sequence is CASSRQGGFAETQYF. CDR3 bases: TGTGCCAGCAGCCGACAGGGAGGATTTGCAGAGACCCAGTACTTC.

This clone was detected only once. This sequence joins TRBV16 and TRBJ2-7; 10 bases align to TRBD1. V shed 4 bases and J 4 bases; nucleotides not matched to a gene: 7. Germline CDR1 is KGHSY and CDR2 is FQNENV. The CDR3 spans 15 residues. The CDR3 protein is CASSRSDRGGYEQYF. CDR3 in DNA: TGTGCCAGCAGCCGATCGGACAGGGGGGGGTACGAGCAGTACTTC.

The CDR3 reads CATRTSGSWETQYF. CDR3 in DNA: TGTGCCACGCGGACTAGCGGGAGTTGGGAGACCCAGTACTTC. This chain uses TRBV19 with TRBJ2-5; 13 nucleotides match TRBD2. The germline CDR1 and CDR2 sequences are LNHDA and SQIVND (reference sequence). CDR3 length: 14 amino acids. J was trimmed by 5 bases and V by 10 bases; bases with no gene match: 7. The full variable domain, its missing parts supplied by reference TRBV19 and TRBJ2-5, is DGGITQSPKYLFRKEGQNVTLSCEQNLNHDAMYWYRQDPGQGLRLIYYSQIVNDFQKGDIAEGYSVSREKKESFPLTVTSAQKNPTAFYLCATRTSGSWETQYFGPGTRLLVL.

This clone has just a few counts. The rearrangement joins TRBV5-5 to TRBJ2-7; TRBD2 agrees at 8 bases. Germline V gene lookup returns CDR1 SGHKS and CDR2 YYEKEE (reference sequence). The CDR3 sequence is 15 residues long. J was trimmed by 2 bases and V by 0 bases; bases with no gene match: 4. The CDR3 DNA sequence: TGTGCCAGCAGCTTGGCCGCGGGAGGTGCCTACGAGCAGTACTTC. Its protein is CASSLAAGGAYEQYF.

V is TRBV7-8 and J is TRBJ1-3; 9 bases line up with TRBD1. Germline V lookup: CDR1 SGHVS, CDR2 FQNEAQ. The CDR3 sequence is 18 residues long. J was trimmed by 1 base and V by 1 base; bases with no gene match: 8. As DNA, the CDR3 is TGTGCCAGCAGCTTAGGTCCCGGACAGGGGAGTTCTGGAAACACCATATATTTT. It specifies CASSLGPGQGSSGNTIYF.

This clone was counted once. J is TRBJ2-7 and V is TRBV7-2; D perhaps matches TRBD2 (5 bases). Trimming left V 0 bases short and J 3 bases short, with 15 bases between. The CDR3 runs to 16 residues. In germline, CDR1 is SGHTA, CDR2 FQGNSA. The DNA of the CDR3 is TGTGCCAGCAGCTTAGCCCGGGCTAGCCCTTTCTACGAGCAGTACTTC. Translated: CASSLARASPFYEQYF. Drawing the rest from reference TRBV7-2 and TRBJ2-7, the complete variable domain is GAGVSQSPSNKVTEKGKDVELRCDPISGHTALYWYRQSLGQGLEFLIYFQGNSAPDKSGLPSDRFSAERTGGSVSTLTIQRTQQEDSAVYLCASSLARASPFYEQYFGPGTRLTVT.

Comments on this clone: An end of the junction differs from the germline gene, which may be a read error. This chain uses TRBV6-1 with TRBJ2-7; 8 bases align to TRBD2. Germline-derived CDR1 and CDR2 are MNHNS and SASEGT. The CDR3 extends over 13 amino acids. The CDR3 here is CASSKAGAYEQYF. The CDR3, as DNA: TGTGCCAGCAGTAAAGCGGGAGCTTACGAGCAGTACTTC.

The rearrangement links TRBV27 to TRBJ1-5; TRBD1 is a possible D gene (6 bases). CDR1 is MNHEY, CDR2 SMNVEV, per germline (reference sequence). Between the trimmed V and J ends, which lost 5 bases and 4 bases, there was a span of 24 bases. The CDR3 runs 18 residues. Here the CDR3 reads CASSALGQLSFINQPQHF. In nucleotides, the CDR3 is TGTGCCAGCAGTGCCCTTGGACAGCTTAGTTTTATTAATCAGCCCCAGCATTTT.

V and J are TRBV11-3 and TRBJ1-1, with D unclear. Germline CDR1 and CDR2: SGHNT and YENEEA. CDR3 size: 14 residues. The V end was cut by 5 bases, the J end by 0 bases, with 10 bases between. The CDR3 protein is CASSRSGMNTEAFF. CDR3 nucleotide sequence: TGTGCCAGCAGCCGGAGTGGCATGAACACTGAAGCTTTCTTT.

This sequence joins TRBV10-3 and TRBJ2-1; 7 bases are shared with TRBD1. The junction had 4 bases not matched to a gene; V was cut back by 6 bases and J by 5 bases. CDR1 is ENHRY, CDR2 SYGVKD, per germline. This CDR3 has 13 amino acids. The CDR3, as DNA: TGTGCCATCAGGACCGGGACAGACAATGAGCAGTTCTTC. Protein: CAIRTGTDNEQFF.